The 21 T cell receptor beta chains below were found in one sample sequenced in a study of a mutant IDH1 vaccine in newly diagnosed glioma. Documented time point: baseline, week 1 (first vaccination visit). Treatment of the sample: pre-vaccination baseline after standard-of-care therapy. Clones were read by immunoSEQ multiplex PCR, and TCRdb kept only the in-frame ones, dropping some. The sample carries some 90,000 clones, 82% recorded once. Sequences were derived from PBMCs, sampled from a glioma patient treated with radiotherapy, temozolomide or both. The receptor source for this set is a man in his forties with glioma. Some clones in this sample may be carry-over from other donors' samples.

V and J are TRBV10-2 and TRBJ1-1; TRBD1 matches 8 bases. The CDR3 consists of 11 residues. The V gene's germline CDR1 is WSHSY and CDR2 SAAADI. The V segment lost 8 bases and the J segment 8 bases; nucleotides outside the gene matches: 4. CDR3 sequence: CASRTGTEAFF. CDR3 in DNA: TGCGCCAGCCGGACAGGGACAGAAGCTTTCTTT.

The CDR3 nucleotides are TGCGCCAGCAGTCAATCGTTCAGAAGGAGGGAGACCCAGTACTTC. Amino acids: CASSQSFRRRETQYF. This chain links TRBV23-1 with TRBJ2-5; D might be TRBD2 (5 bases). TRBV23-1 has ORF status, its function being uncertain. Between the trimmed V and J ends, which lost 0 bases and 5 bases, there was a span of 13 bases. The CDR3 totals 15 residues.

J is TRBJ1-1 and V is TRBV13, with D unresolved. CDR3 size: 13 residues. V gave up 4 bases and J gave up 1 base, with 7 bases separating them. The V gene's germline CDR1 is PRHDT and CDR2 FYEKMQ (reference sequence). The CDR3 loop is CASSYTSNTEAFF. Written as DNA, the CDR3 is TGTGCCAGCAGCTACACATCGAACACTGAAGCTTTCTTT.

This rearrangement joins TRBV7-6 to TRBJ2-5, with unresolved D. Germline V lookup: CDR1 SGHVS, CDR2 FNYEAQ. The CDR3 totals 13 residues. Trimming removed 5 bases from V and 2 bases from J, with 9 bases in between. CDR3 sequence: CASSPNHQETQYF. The CDR3 DNA is TGTGCCAGCAGCCCTAACCATCAAGAGACCCAGTACTTC.

This clone was picked up a small number of times. The CDR3 bases are TGCGCCAGCAGCTTGCTGGGTGTCTACGAGCAGTACTTC. Protein: CASSLLGVYEQYF. V gene TRBV5-1 combines with J gene TRBJ2-7, with unresolved D. With 1 base removed from V and 3 bases from J, the gap between germline ends came to 8 bases. The CDR3 sequence is 13 residues long. CDR1 and CDR2 from the germline V gene are SGHRS and YFSETQ. The full variable domain, with the rest looked up from reference TRBV5-1 and TRBJ2-7, is KAGVTQTPRYLIKTRGQQVTLSCSPISGHRSVSWYQQTPGQGLQFLFEYFSETQRNKGNFPGRFSGRQFSNSRSEMNVSTLELGDSALYLCASSLLGVYEQYFGPGTRLTVT.

The gene calls are TRBV9 and TRBJ1-1; D call uncertain. Trimming stripped 0 bases from V and 1 base from J, with 7 bases between. The germline V gene encodes CDR1 SGDLS and CDR2 YYNGEE. The CDR3 has 14 amino acids. CDR3 region: CASSVVIGNTEAFF. CDR3 bases: TGTGCCAGCAGCGTAGTGATTGGGAACACTGAAGCTTTCTTT.

This clone came up once. The chain combines TRBV4-2 with TRBJ1-2, with D possibly being TRBD1 (5 bases). Trimming left V 4 bases short and J 2 bases short, with 11 bases between. The CDR3 consists of 14 residues. Per germline, CDR1 LGHNA and CDR2 YNFKEQ. This CDR3 is CASSRGRENYGYTF. The CDR3 DNA sequence: TGTGCCAGCAGCCGGGGCAGGGAAAACTATGGCTACACCTTC.

There are a few counts of this clone. This sequence joins TRBV6-1 and TRBJ1-2; D remains unclear. The germline V and J ends were trimmed by 11 bases and 2 bases, with 15 bases remaining between them. CDR3 length: 13 amino acids. Per the germline V gene, CDR1 is MNHNS and CDR2 is SASEGT. The CDR3 reads CAGGRLQNYGYTF. CDR3 sequence (DNA): TGTGCCGGCGGACGGCTTCAAAACTATGGCTACACCTTC.

V gene TRBV2 combines with J gene TRBJ1-6, with 8 bases matching TRBD1. V dropped 5 bases and J dropped 14; count of bases not matched to a gene: 5. The CDR3 loop spans 12 amino acids. Per the germline V gene, CDR1 is SNHLY and CDR2 is FYNNEI. The DNA of the CDR3 is TGTGCCAGCAGTCAGGGGGCAACGTCCCTCCACTTT. Amino acid sequence: CASSQGATSLHF.

The sample holds one count of this clone. The chain combines TRBV10-2 with TRBJ2-7; D assignment may be TRBD1 or TRBD2 (5 bases each). Deletions cut 5 bases from V and 0 bases from J, with 8 bases between. The germline gives CDR1 WSHSY, CDR2 SAAADI. This CDR3 comprises 13 residues. The CDR3 region has the DNA TGCGCCAGCAGTTCCGGGGCCTCCTACGAGCAGTACTTC. Its translation is CASSSGASYEQYF.

The V gene is TRBV19, the J gene TRBJ1-5; 8 bases line up with TRBD1. Germline values: CDR1 LNHDA, CDR2 SQIVND (reference sequence). The CDR3 length is 16 residues. With 3 bases clipped from V and 1 base from J, the junction kept 5 bases outside the gene matches. The CDR3 is CASSIRTGSSNQPQHF. CDR3 in DNA: TGTGCCAGTAGTATCCGGACAGGGAGCAGCAATCAGCCCCAGCATTTT.

J is TRBJ1-4 and V is TRBV7-6, with unresolved D. The CDR3 is made up of 13 amino acids. V was clipped by 2 bases and J by 7 bases, with 8 bases between them. Germline values: CDR1 SGHVS, CDR2 FNYEAQ. CDR3 sequence reads: CASSLTPTEKLFF. The CDR3 nucleotides are TGTGCCAGCAGCTTAACCCCGACTGAAAAACTGTTTTTT.

This chain connects TRBV27 to TRBJ2-1; D is unclear. The ends were cut back, 8 bases at V and 4 bases at J, with 9 bases in the middle. Germline V gene sequence: CDR1 MNHEY, CDR2 SMNVEV (reference sequence). This CDR3 is 12 amino acids long. Here the CDR3 DNA reads TGTGCCAGCGGCCTGGGGTACAATGAGCAGTTCTTC. Its translation is CASGLGYNEQFF.

The chain uses TRBV30 and TRBJ2-7; 7 bases are a match to TRBD1. Looked up from germline, CDR1 is GTSNPN and CDR2 is SVGIG (reference sequence). The V segment lost 1 base and the J segment 5 bases; nucleotides outside the gene matches: 2. CDR3 size: 12 residues. CDR3 loop: CAWSGQGHEQYF. DNA of the CDR3: TGTGCCTGGAGTGGACAGGGCCACGAGCAGTACTTC.

V gene TRBV30 combines with J gene TRBJ1-6; 8 bases fit TRBD1. CDR1 and CDR2 from the germline V gene are GTSNPN and SVGIG (reference sequence). The CDR3 runs to 15 residues. With 8 bases clipped from V and 7 bases from J, the junction kept 13 bases outside the gene matches. CDR3 region: CAGDTDRAMNSPLHF. The CDR3 bases are TGTGCCGGGGATACGGACAGGGCAATGAATTCACCCCTCCACTTT. The complete variable domain, with remaining parts taken from reference TRBV30 and TRBJ1-6, reads SQTIHQWPATLVQPVGSPLSLECTVEGTSNPNLYWYRQAAGRGLQLLFYSVGIGQISSEVPQNLSASRPQDRQFILSSKKLLLSDSGFYLCAGDTDRAMNSPLHFGNGTRLTVT.

This sequence joins TRBV6-1 and TRBJ1-2, with 10 bases that match TRBD1. CDR1 and CDR2 from the germline V gene are MNHNS and SASEGT. This CDR3 has 15 residues. The junction had 6 bases not matched to a gene; V was cut back by 6 bases and J by 2 bases. In DNA form, the CDR3 reads TGTGCCAGCAGAAATAGACAGGGGGCGAACTATGGCTACACCTTC. It encodes CASRNRQGANYGYTF.

This chain joins TRBV9 and TRBJ2-7, with 9 bases aligning to TRBD1. V shed 4 bases, J shed 4 bases, and the junction held 9 bases outside the gene matches. Germline V lookup: CDR1 SGDLS, CDR2 YYNGEE. The CDR3 length is 15 residues. The CDR3 reads CASSLAPGTGYEQYF. The CDR3 DNA reads as TGTGCCAGCAGCTTAGCGCCGGGGACAGGGTACGAGCAGTACTTC.

This chain uses TRBV25-1 with TRBJ2-5; TRBD1 agrees at 9 bases. The J segment lost 5 bases and the V segment lost 2 bases, leaving 6 bases of the junction unmatched. Germline V lookup: CDR1 MGHDK, CDR2 SYGVNS. This CDR3 has 15 residues. The CDR3 region is CASSEGGGQGETQYF. The CDR3 DNA is TGTGCCAGCAGTGAAGGGGGAGGACAGGGGGAGACCCAGTACTTC. The full variable domain, in which reference TRBV25-1 and TRBJ2-5 provide the parts outside the CDR3, is EADIYQTPRYLVIGTGKKITLECSQTMGHDKMYWYQQDPGMELHLIHYSYGVNSTEKGDLSSESTVSRIRTEHFPLTLESARPSHTSQYLCASSEGGGQGETQYFGPGTRLLVL.

The chain is built from TRBV11-2 and TRBJ2-1, with TRBD1 identical over 11 bases. Germline-derived CDR1 and CDR2 are SGHAT and FQNNGV. Trimming cost V 4 bases and J 4 bases; bases outside gene matches: 6. CDR3 length equals 16 residues. Here the CDR3 reads CASSSFGTGGYNEQFF. The CDR3 nucleotides read TGTGCCAGCAGCTCCTTCGGGACAGGGGGGTACAATGAGCAGTTCTTC.

Sample share makes this clone medium-sized. The rearrangement links TRBV13 to TRBJ2-7; 8 nucleotides align to TRBD1. The CDR3 loop spans 14 amino acids. The V segment lost 5 bases and the J segment 2 bases; nucleotides outside the gene matches: 5. Per the germline V gene, CDR1 is PRHDT and CDR2 is FYEKMQ (reference sequence). The CDR3 DNA reads TGTGCCAGCAGCCAGTGGACAGGGACCTACGAGCAGTACTTC. Residues: CASSQWTGTYEQYF.

J is TRBJ1-4 and V is TRBV19, with D possibly matching TRBD1 (5 bases). Trimming removed 4 bases at V and 3 bases at J, with 12 bases between. The length of the CDR3 is 15 residues. The germline V gene has CDR1 LNHDA and CDR2 SQIVND (reference sequence). DNA of the CDR3: TGTGCCAGTAGTACCTCGCAGGGCTCTAATGAAAAACTGTTTTTT. It encodes CASSTSQGSNEKLFF.